Below are 24 T cell receptor beta chains sequenced from a single sample in a study of T cells in localized non-small cell lung cancer. Data came from immunoSEQ multiplex PCR; TCRdb stores just in-frame clones and leaves some out. The table includes about 78,000 clones, just under 85% detected once. Sample: peripheral blood, taken before any cancer treatment. Receptors were obtained from a man aged 35 to 69 with stage I lung adenocarcinoma.

J is TRBJ1-4 and V is TRBV19; the match to TRBD1 covers 7 bases. The V and J ends lost 1 base and 0 bases, in that order; junction bases with no gene match: 5. This CDR3 is built from 17 residues. The germline gives CDR1 LNHDA, CDR2 SQIVND (reference sequence). The CDR3 DNA reads as TGTGCCAGTAGTATAGGGCTTGGGACAGCAACTAATGAAAAACTGTTTTTT. It specifies CASSIGLGTATNEKLFF.

This chain joins TRBV11-3 and TRBJ2-3; D remains ambiguous. This CDR3 is 12 amino acids long. V lost 5 bases to trimming and J lost 6 bases, with 9 bases between them. CDR1 and CDR2 (germline): SGHNT, YENEEA. CDR3 bases: TGTGCCAGCAGCCTAGTATCGGATACGCAGTATTTT. Translated: CASSLVSDTQYF.

The chain recombines TRBV21-1 with TRBJ2-1; TRBD1 is the table's D call, not checked against the DNA. TRBV21-1 is a pseudogene segment. The CDR3 has 16 residues. The DNA for the CDR3 is TGTGCCAGCAGCAAAGGTTTCCACAGCCAATACAATGAGCAGTTCTTC. Translated, it gives CASSKGFHSQYNEQFF.

The genes are TRBV11-2 and TRBJ2-3; 9 nucleotides match TRBD2. The germline CDR1 and CDR2 sequences are SGHAT and FQNNGV. V dropped 2 bases and J dropped 4; count of bases not matched to a gene: 13. The CDR3 spans 18 residues. The DNA of the CDR3 is TGTGCCAGCAGCTTATTTCGGATTGGCGGGAGGGTGGCAGATACGCAGTATTTT. Its translation is CASSLFRIGGRVADTQYF.

Here the CDR3 reads CASSARRGNTGELFF. In nucleotides, the CDR3 is TGCGCCAGCAGCGCGAGGAGGGGAAACACCGGGGAGCTGTTTTTT. V gene TRBV5-1 combines with J gene TRBJ2-2, with D perhaps matching TRBD2 (6 bases). The ends were cut back, 4 bases at V and 2 bases at J, with 12 bases in the middle. Germline V gene lookup returns CDR1 SGHRS and CDR2 YFSETQ. The CDR3 length is 15 residues.

The chain is built from TRBV7-2 and TRBJ1-1; maybe TRBD1 (6 bases). This CDR3 contains 16 residues. The V gene lost 5 bases and the J gene lost 3 bases, with 19 bases spanning the gap. CDR1 and CDR2 from the germline V gene are SGHTA and FQGNSA. The CDR3 nucleotides read TGTGCCAGCAGCGCTCAATTACAGGGATCGGACACTGAAGCTTTCTTT. It yields the protein CASSAQLQGSDTEAFF.

As DNA, the CDR3 is TGTGCCAGCAGCTTATTTGTGAACACTGAAGCTTTCTTT. It yields the protein CASSLFVNTEAFF. The chain joins TRBV7-3 to TRBJ1-1; D gene uncertain. The CDR3 contains 13 residues. Trimming left V 2 bases short and J 0 bases short, with 4 bases between. Per germline, CDR1 SGHTA and CDR2 FQGTGA.

The chain carries TRBV28 and TRBJ1-1, with no clear D. The CDR3 length is 12 residues. CDR1 MDHEN and CDR2 SYDVKM come from the germline V gene. V was shortened by 7 bases and J by 0 bases, with 6 bases between the two germline ends. CDR3 in amino acids: CASNLMNTEAFF. The CDR3 DNA follows: TGTGCCAGCAACTTAATGAACACTGAAGCTTTCTTT.

This chain connects TRBV18 to TRBJ2-7; D might be TRBD1 or TRBD2, each matching 5 bases. V lost 6 bases and J lost 0, with 15 bases in between. Looked up from germline, CDR1 is KGHSH and CDR2 is LQKENI. This CDR3 has 15 residues. This CDR3 is CASSPLGASSYEQYF. The CDR3 DNA is TGTGCCAGCTCTCCCCTCGGGGCATCCTCCTACGAGCAGTACTTC.

The V gene is TRBV18, the J gene TRBJ2-7; 10 bases align to TRBD2. The CDR3 covers 14 residues. J lost 3 bases, V lost 3 bases, and 2 bases had no gene match. Germline V gene lookup returns CDR1 KGHSH and CDR2 LQKENI. The CDR3 sequence: CASSPRTSGYEQYF. In DNA, the CDR3 is TGTGCCAGCTCACCCCGGACTAGCGGCTACGAGCAGTACTTC.

The rearrangement uses TRBV10-3 and TRBJ2-7; D is perhaps TRBD2 (7 bases). The CDR3 extends over 14 amino acids. V shed 10 bases and J shed 2 bases, with 18 bases lying between them. Germline lookup yields CDR1 ENHRY and CDR2 SYGVKD. The CDR3 region has the DNA TGTGCCACGGGCCCTTCGGGGGGCGCCTACGAGCAGTACTTC. As protein: CATGPSGGAYEQYF.

This chain joins TRBV6-1 and TRBJ2-5, with TRBD1 matching 11 bases. This CDR3 region has 16 residues. Trimming at V came to 3 bases and at J to 4 bases, leaving 7 bases not matched to a gene. Germline V gene lookup returns CDR1 MNHNS and CDR2 SASEGT. CDR3 nucleotides: TGTGCCAGCAGTGAGGGGACAGGGGGAGGTGGAGAGACCCAGTACTTC. Protein product: CASSEGTGGGGETQYF.

The V call is TRBV2, the J call TRBJ2-5; TRBD1 matches at 9 bases. This CDR3 contains 15 residues. CDR1 is SNHLY, CDR2 FYNNEI, per germline. The ends lost 0 bases at V and 5 bases at J; junction bases unmatched: 4. CDR3 in amino acids: CASSEATGGGETQYF. CDR3 nucleotide sequence: TGTGCCAGCAGTGAAGCGACAGGGGGAGGGGAGACCCAGTACTTC.

The chain links TRBV5-1 to TRBJ1-4; TRBD1 might be the D (5 bases). The V gene lost 4 bases and the J gene lost 4 bases, with 17 bases spanning the gap. This CDR3 has 16 residues. Germline-derived CDR1 and CDR2 are SGHRS and YFSETQ. As DNA, the CDR3 is TGCGCCAGCAGCGTACAAGGGGCGGGGAGTAATGAAAAACTGTTTTTT. Amino acid sequence: CASSVQGAGSNEKLFF.

The J gene is TRBJ2-7, the V gene TRBV5-6; possible D gene TRBD1, 5 bases. The CDR3 runs to 15 residues. Germline V CDR1 and CDR2: SGHDT, YYEEEE. V was pared by 4 bases and J by 3 bases, with 17 bases between. The CDR3 sequence is CASSPSVGQGYEQYF. CDR3 DNA: TGTGCCAGCAGCCCATCCGTAGGGCAGGGCTACGAGCAGTACTTC.

The chain carries TRBV2 and TRBJ2-7; 9 nucleotides line up with TRBD1. The CDR3 contains 16 residues. The germline V gene encodes CDR1 SNHLY and CDR2 FYNNEI. The ends lost 6 bases at V and 3 bases at J; junction bases unmatched: 12. CDR3 in DNA: TGTGCCAGCAGGAAAGAGGCCGGGACAGGGCTCTACGAGCAGTACTTC. Translating gives CASRKEAGTGLYEQYF. Full variable domain (outside the CDR3, taken from reference TRBV2 and TRBJ2-7): EPEVTQTPSHQVTQMGQEVILRCVPISNHLYFYWYRQILGQKVEFLVSFYNNEISEKSEIFDDQFSVERPDGSNFTLKIRSTKLEDSAMYFCASRKEAGTGLYEQYFGPGTRLTVT.

The chain couples TRBV7-9 to TRBJ1-2; D unresolved. The CDR3 is 16 residues long. Germline CDR1 is SEHNR and CDR2 is FQNEAQ (reference sequence). The V gene lost 2 bases and the J gene lost 1 base, with 14 bases spanning the gap. CDR3 in DNA: TGTGCCAGCAGCTTAAAAGACGGGATCCTTAACTATGGCTACACCTTC. This sequence encodes CASSLKDGILNYGYTF. The full variable domain, in which reference TRBV7-9 and TRBJ1-2 provide the parts outside the CDR3, is DTGVSQNPRHKITKRGQNVTFRCDPISEHNRLYWYRQTLGQGPEFLTYFQNEAQLEKSRLLSDRFSAERPKGSFSTLEIQRTEQGDSAMYLCASSLKDGILNYGYTFGSGTRLTVV.

The chain links TRBV5-4 to TRBJ2-1; 8 positions agree with TRBD2. Trimming cost V 1 base and J 3 bases; bases outside gene matches: 0. This CDR3 contains 14 residues. Germline V gene lookup returns CDR1 SGHNT and CDR2 YYREEE (reference sequence). The CDR3 is CASSLTSGYNEQFF. In nucleotides, the CDR3 is TGTGCCAGCAGCTTGACTAGCGGCTACAATGAGCAGTTCTTC. Variable domain in full (rest from reference TRBV5-4 and TRBJ2-1): ETGVTQSPTHLIKTRGQQVTLRCSSQSGHNTVSWYQQALGQGPQFIFQYYREEENGRGNFPPRFSGLQFPNYSSELNVNALELDDSALYLCASSLTSGYNEQFFGPGTRLTVL.

This chain uses TRBV6-6 with TRBJ2-5; tentatively, D is TRBD1 (6 bases). The CDR3 spans 12 residues. The V gene lost 6 bases and the J gene lost 7 bases, with 12 bases spanning the gap. Germline assignment: CDR1 MNHNY and CDR2 SVGAGI (reference sequence). The CDR3 DNA follows: TGTGCCAGCAGACAGGGTGGGGGGACCCAGTACTTC. Residues: CASRQGGGTQYF.

The V and J genes are TRBV27 and TRBJ2-2; 8 nucleotides agree with TRBD2. The trim removed 6 bases at V and 5 bases at J, leaving 11 bases unmatched. The CDR3 consists of 16 residues. CDR1 and CDR2 from the germline V gene are MNHEY and SMNVEV (reference sequence). CDR3 DNA: TGTGCCAGCAGCCCCGCGGGGGGTAGTGGGACCGGGGAGCTGTTTTTT. Translated, it gives CASSPAGGSGTGELFF.

The chain links TRBV2 to TRBJ2-1; 13 bases agree with TRBD2. J gave up 4 bases and V 2 bases, and 5 bases lay outside the gene matches. The CDR3 consists of 17 residues. Germline CDR1 SNHLY, CDR2 FYNNEI. This CDR3 is CASSEFRTSGGYNEQFF. CDR3 DNA: TGTGCCAGCAGTGAATTCCGGACTAGCGGGGGTTACAATGAGCAGTTCTTC.

A remark on this clone: Additional DNA sequences in this sample encode the identical CDR3. The J gene is TRBJ1-5, the V gene TRBV9, with 8 positions matching TRBD1. Germline CDR1 is SGDLS and CDR2 is YYNGEE. CDR3 length equals 14 residues. J lost 2 bases, V lost 3 bases, and 1 base had no gene match. The CDR3 nucleotides read TGTGCCAGCAGCGCGACAGGGGGCAATCAGCCCCAGCATTTT. As protein: CASSATGGNQPQHF.

V gene TRBV29-1 combines with J gene TRBJ2-1; D is tentatively TRBD1 or TRBD2 (5 bases each). V was shortened by 7 bases and J by 0 bases, with 16 bases between the two germline ends. Germline lookup yields CDR1 SQVTM and CDR2 ANQGSEA. The CDR3 is 15 residues long. This chain's CDR3 is CSAPRGTSSYNEQFF. The CDR3, as DNA: TGCAGCGCCCCCCGGGGCACTAGCTCCTACAATGAGCAGTTCTTC.

The rearrangement joins TRBV28 to TRBJ1-5, with no clear D. Germline V gene lookup returns CDR1 MDHEN and CDR2 SYDVKM. The CDR3 runs to 15 residues. V dropped 4 bases and J dropped 4 bases, with 14 bases sitting between them. The CDR3 sequence is CASSWRNRYNQPQHF. The DNA for the CDR3 is TGTGCCAGCAGTTGGAGGAACAGATATAATCAGCCCCAGCATTTT.